This entry describes one T cell receptor beta chain. This entry belongs to a study of blood T cell repertoires in COVID-19. Study in general: Both acute and convalescent COVID-19 samples were obtained from the United States, Italy and Spain. PBMCs, B-cell-depleted T cells, or T cells were the source of the cDNA or gDNA that made up the material.

Per the study methods: Amplification of reference gene primers was used by the study to estimate nucleated cell counts. Using immunoSEQ multiplex PCR, the repertoire was profiled, and TCRdb retains in-frame clones only, with some absent. V, J and clone size derive from that table, while D and trimming were established from the DNA sequence. The sample contains roughly 150,000 clones, roughly 80% of which appear only once. Germline-derived CDR1 and CDR2 are SGDLS and YYNGEE. This CDR3 spans 13 amino acids. The V end lost 0 bases, the J end lost 5 bases, and 6 bases lay between the germline ends. One Seattle source followed patients from active infection through their disease course.

Source material: peripheral blood. The V call is TRBV9, the J call TRBJ2-1; D ambiguous. The clonotype was recovered from a woman older than 75 with COVID-19, enrolled during active disease. The CDR3 DNA reads as TGTGCCAGCAGCGTAGTTGTAAACAATGAGCAGTTCTTC. It specifies CASSVVVNNEQFF.